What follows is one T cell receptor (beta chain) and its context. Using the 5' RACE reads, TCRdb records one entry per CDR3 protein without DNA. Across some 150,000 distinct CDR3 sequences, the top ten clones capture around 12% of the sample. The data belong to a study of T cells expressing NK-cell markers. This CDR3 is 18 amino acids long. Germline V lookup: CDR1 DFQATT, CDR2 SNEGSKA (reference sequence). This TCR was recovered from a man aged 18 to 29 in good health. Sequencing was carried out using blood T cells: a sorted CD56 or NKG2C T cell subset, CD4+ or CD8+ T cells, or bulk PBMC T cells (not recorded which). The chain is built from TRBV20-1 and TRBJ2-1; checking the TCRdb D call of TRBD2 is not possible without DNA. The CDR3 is CSARRFGTSGISYNEQFF.